Detailed here is one T cell receptor (beta chain). These data are taken from a study of T-cell reconstitution after alpha-beta-depleted transplantation in children. Construction of the TCRbeta library involved unique molecular identifiers. MiXCR was run by TCRdb on the PCR reads, yielding one entry per CDR3 protein. The sample lists approximately 270,000 distinct CDR3 sequences, nearly 10% seen once, with 10% in the top ten. The sequences come from PBMCs from the stem cell graft donor, collected from the stem cell graft. The sequence came from a human donor who donated a stem cell graft to a child with SCID.

CDR3 sequence: CASSFFPGTGSGNTIYF. The CDR3 DNA sequence: TGTGCCAGCAGTTTTTTTCCCGGGACAGGCTCTGGAAACACCATATATTTT. The chain couples TRBV6-5 to TRBJ1-3; 8 positions agree with TRBD1. Germline CDR1 reads MNHEY; CDR2 reads SVGAGI. V was pared by 4 bases and J by 0 bases, with 8 bases of the junction left unmatched. The CDR3 contains 17 residues.